Presented here are 20 T cell receptor beta chains from one specimen sequenced in a study of OX40 agonist ivuxolimab in advanced cancers. Clones were sequenced by immunoSEQ multiplex PCR, and TCRdb holds only the in-frame ones, with some missing. In the table there are 50,000 or so clones, approximately 88% of which are singletons. The sequences come from CD4+ or CD8+ T cells sorted from blood, collected in a trial of the OX40 agonist ivuxolimab. These receptors were collected from an adult with an advanced solid tumor such as melanoma, head and neck, liver or kidney cancer.

CDR3 loop: CASSPWGDTQYF. In nucleotides, the CDR3 is TGTGCCAGCTCACCATGGGGAGATACGCAGTATTTT. The gene calls are TRBV18 and TRBJ2-3; D gene unclear. CDR3 length equals 12 residues. Looked up from germline, CDR1 is KGHSH and CDR2 is LQKENI. With 2 bases removed from V and 5 bases from J, the gap between germline ends came to 5 bases.

The rearrangement links TRBV19 to TRBJ1-4; 8 bases agree with TRBD1. Losses at the gene ends were 7 bases for V and 2 bases for J; bases not matched to a gene: 12. Germline CDR1 and CDR2: LNHDA and SQIVND (reference sequence). CDR3 length equals 17 residues. The CDR3 here is CASKTRGRDRTNEKLFF. CDR3 sequence (DNA): TGTGCCAGTAAGACTCGGGGGCGGGACAGGACTAATGAAAAACTGTTTTTT.

This clone was counted once. J is TRBJ2-7 and V is TRBV30; D is tentatively TRBD1 or TRBD2 (5 bases each). Trimming pared 1 base from V and 2 bases from J, leaving 12 bases between. The CDR3 runs to 14 residues. Germline V gene lookup returns CDR1 GTSNPN and CDR2 SVGIG (reference sequence). In DNA form, the CDR3 reads TGTGCCTGGAGTGCAGGGCTGGGGGCCTACGAGCAGTACTTC. Encoded protein: CAWSAGLGAYEQYF.

The chain has TRBV25-1 and TRBJ2-5, with a tentative D call TRBD2 (6 bases). Trimming shortened V by 3 bases and J by 2 bases, and 16 bases separated the two germline ends. The CDR3 is 16 amino acids. Germline CDR1 and CDR2: MGHDK and SYGVNS. In DNA form, the CDR3 reads TGTGCCAGCAGTGAGGGGGGAGGAGGGAATCAAGAGACCCAGTACTTC. Translating gives CASSEGGGGNQETQYF.

The sample holds a few counts of this clone. The genes are TRBV28 and TRBJ1-6; 11 positions match TRBD1. Per germline, CDR1 MDHEN and CDR2 SYDVKM. J gave up 9 bases and V 8 bases, and 12 bases lay outside the gene matches. This CDR3 region has 16 residues. The CDR3 nucleotides read TGTGCCAGCGGAGTGCCGGGACAGGGGGGTCGTTCACCCCTCCACTTT. Protein sequence: CASGVPGQGGRSPLHF.

The chain employs TRBV4-2 and TRBJ2-1; the D gene could be TRBD1 or TRBD2 (5 bases each). The CDR3 sequence is 15 residues long. The germline gives CDR1 LGHNA, CDR2 YNFKEQ. The V and J ends lost 4 bases and 3 bases respectively, with 13 bases between them. The CDR3 sequence: CASSPSGAGYNEQFF. CDR3 in DNA: TGTGCCAGCAGCCCATCCGGGGCGGGCTACAATGAGCAGTTCTTC.

This clone was recorded once. The chain is built from TRBV9 and TRBJ2-1, with D perhaps TRBD2 (5 bases). CDR3 size: 13 residues. Germline CDR1 SGDLS, CDR2 YYNGEE. The ends were cut back, 2 bases at V and 6 bases at J, with 9 bases in the middle. The CDR3 DNA is TGTGCCAGCAGCGTGGGAGCGTCCAATGAGCAGTTCTTC. Protein: CASSVGASNEQFF. The whole variable domain, remainder taken from reference TRBV9 and TRBJ2-1, is DSGVTQTPKHLITATGQRVTLRCSPRSGDLSVYWYQQSLDQGLQFLIQYYNGEERAKGNILERFSAQQFPDLHSELNLSSLELGDSALYFCASSVGASNEQFFGPGTRLTVL.

In the case of this clone: A read error is likely, as this CDR3 ends without the conserved phenylalanine or tryptophan. The DNA is left out, because the CDR3 cannot be placed on it with certainty; the CDR3 is given as TCRdb lists it. The chain uses TRBV9 and TRBJ2-7. Germline lookup yields CDR1 SGDLS and CDR2 YYNGEE. The CDR3 spans 14 residues, counting both ends. CDR3 in amino acids: CASSVDPRPGPSLD.

This clone was counted only a few times. CDR3 amino acids: CASSRSNRGNSYGYTF. As DNA, the CDR3 is TGTGCCAGTAGTAGGAGTAACAGGGGGAACAGCTATGGCTACACCTTC. The J gene is TRBJ1-2, the V gene TRBV19; 8 bases align to TRBD1. The CDR3 extends over 16 amino acids. Trimming removed 4 bases from V and 4 bases from J; junction bases left unmatched: 11. Germline V gene data show CDR1 as LNHDA and CDR2 as SQIVND (reference sequence).

V is TRBV30 and J is TRBJ1-2; D is ambiguous. This CDR3 comprises 15 residues. V shed 2 bases and J shed 5 bases, with 18 bases lying between them. Per germline, CDR1 GTSNPN and CDR2 SVGIG (reference sequence). The CDR3 DNA sequence: TGTGCCTGGAGTAACGAACTCCCCCGGTGGTATGGCTACACCTTC. It encodes CAWSNELPRWYGYTF.

The chain uses TRBV7-2 and TRBJ2-7; D is unresolved. V was pared by 1 base and J by 3 bases, with 16 bases between. The CDR3 runs 16 residues. Per the germline V gene, CDR1 is SGHTA and CDR2 is FQGNSA. Here the CDR3 reads CASSLDGLRSGYEQYF. DNA of the CDR3: TGTGCCAGCAGCTTAGATGGGTTGCGCAGTGGCTACGAGCAGTACTTC.

The V and J genes are TRBV9 and TRBJ2-7; possibly TRBD2 for D (6 bases). The germline V gene has CDR1 SGDLS and CDR2 YYNGEE. Trimming removed 0 bases at V and 2 bases at J, with 9 bases between. The CDR3 is 14 residues long. CDR3 nucleotides: TGTGCCAGCAGCGTAGGCACGGGAGCCTACGAGCAGTACTTC. Protein product: CASSVGTGAYEQYF.

V and J are TRBV7-2 and TRBJ1-3; a possible D gene is TRBD1 (6 bases). This CDR3 spans 15 amino acids. V was cut by 5 bases and J by 0 bases, with 11 bases left in between. Germline V gene lookup returns CDR1 SGHTA and CDR2 FQGNSA. CDR3 in amino acids: CASSQGKSSGNTIYF. In DNA, the CDR3 is TGTGCCAGCAGCCAGGGGAAGTCCTCTGGAAACACCATATATTTT.

The chain is built from TRBV7-9 and TRBJ2-3, with a weak D call TRBD2 (6 bases). V lost 5 bases to trimming and J lost 0 bases, with 21 bases between them. This CDR3 region has 18 residues. In germline, CDR1 is SEHNR, CDR2 FQNEAQ (reference sequence). The chain's CDR3 is CASSPILATRTSTDTQYF. The CDR3 DNA is TGTGCCAGCAGCCCAATTCTAGCGACCCGTACTAGCACAGATACGCAGTATTTT.

The rearrangement joins TRBV2 to TRBJ2-7, with D perhaps TRBD1 (6 bases). The germline V gene has CDR1 SNHLY and CDR2 FYNNEI. The CDR3 is 13 amino acids. The V end was cut by 6 bases, the J end by 7 bases, with 16 bases between. The CDR3 region has the DNA TGTGCCAGCAGGCGACAGACAGGAGGTGAGCAGTACTTC. Translation gives CASRRQTGGEQYF.

The J gene is TRBJ2-1, the V gene TRBV19, with D tentatively TRBD1 (6 bases). This CDR3 has 14 residues. Germline CDR1 LNHDA, CDR2 SQIVND (reference sequence). Between the trimmed V and J ends, which lost 6 bases and 8 bases, there was a span of 17 bases. The CDR3 sequence: CASSPQGWKDEQFF. The CDR3 nucleotides are TGTGCCAGTAGCCCACAGGGATGGAAGGATGAGCAGTTCTTC.

The J gene is TRBJ1-6, the V gene TRBV6-5; D remains ambiguous. The germline CDR1 and CDR2 sequences are MNHEY and SVGAGI. The V end lost 8 bases, the J end lost 1 base, and 12 bases lay between the germline ends. This CDR3 spans 15 amino acids. The CDR3 here is CASAARVSYNSPLHF. CDR3 DNA sequence: TGTGCCAGCGCGGCGAGGGTATCCTATAATTCACCCCTCCACTTT.

The V and J genes are TRBV5-5 and TRBJ2-7; a possible D gene is TRBD1 (6 bases). Germline-derived CDR1 and CDR2 are SGHKS and YYEKEE (reference sequence). V was clipped by 1 base and J by 4 bases, with 15 bases between them. This CDR3 comprises 15 residues. Here the CDR3 DNA reads TGTGCCAGCAGCTTGCGTGCAGGGGCGGTTTACGAGCAGTACTTC. This codes for CASSLRAGAVYEQYF.

J is TRBJ1-2 and V is TRBV7-2; D gene uncertain. Trimming left V 2 bases short and J 5 bases short, with 21 bases between. The CDR3 totals 17 residues. Germline V gene sequence: CDR1 SGHTA, CDR2 FQGNSA. The CDR3 coding sequence is TGTGCCAGCAGCTTAAGGGATGACTTTTTTCTCAAGTATGGCTACACCTTC. Protein: CASSLRDDFFLKYGYTF.

The chain combines TRBV7-3 with TRBJ2-3, with 13 bases that match TRBD2. Germline-derived CDR1 and CDR2 are SGHTA and FQGTGA. The V gene end was trimmed by 5 bases and the J gene end by 1 base; junction bases not matched to a gene: 3. The CDR3 has 16 residues. The DNA of the CDR3 is TGTGCCAGCAGCCCGGGGACTAGCGGGGGCACAGATACGCAGTATTTT. This encodes CASSPGTSGGTDTQYF.